The next 14 T cell receptor beta chains were all read from a single sample in a study of Graves' ophthalmopathy and Graves' hyperthyroidism. Transcripts of RNA were the source for amplifying TCR beta CDR3 regions. Following a first-round RT-PCR that used HTBI primers, a second-round multiplex PCR was carried out. TCRdb ran MiXCR on the multiplex PCR reads and lists one entry per CDR3 protein. This sample yields 900,000 to 1,200,000 distinct CDR3 sequences, of which about 35% are seen a single time; roughly 10% belongs to the top ten. Sequencing was done on a sample of peripheral blood or thyroid tissue (not recorded which). These receptors all stem from an adult man with Graves' hyperthyroidism.

This clonotype was seen repeatedly, ten times or more. The gene calls are TRBV5-5 and TRBJ1-1, with 10 positions matching TRBD1. V gave up 5 bases and J gave up 5 bases; unmatched junction bases: 6. Per the germline V gene, CDR1 is SGHKS and CDR2 is YYEKEE (reference sequence). The CDR3 loop spans 14 amino acids. The CDR3: CASRSGTGDTEAFF. CDR3 DNA sequence: TGTGCCAGCAGGTCCGGGACAGGGGATACTGAAGCTTTCTTT.

The J gene is TRBJ1-6, the V gene TRBV7-2; 9 nucleotides match TRBD1. Germline V gene data show CDR1 as SGHTA and CDR2 as FQGNSA. CDR3 size: 14 residues. With V trimmed by 4 bases and J by 9 bases, 4 bases remained unmatched. The CDR3: CASSSPGQGSPLHF. In DNA form, the CDR3 reads TGTGCCAGCAGCTCACCGGGACAGGGTTCACCCCTCCACTTT.

The chain carries TRBV12-3 or TRBV12-4 and TRBJ2-1; the D call may be TRBD1 or TRBD2 (5 bases each). This CDR3 is 12 amino acids long. The germline V and J ends were trimmed by 5 bases and 5 bases, with 7 bases remaining between them. The CDR3 bases are TGTGCCAGCAGTGGGGGTGACAATGAGCAGTTCTTC. Amino acid sequence: CASSGGDNEQFF.

J is TRBJ2-5 and V is TRBV5-1; D might be TRBD2 (5 bases). Per germline, CDR1 SGHRS and CDR2 YFSETQ. The CDR3 spans 15 residues. Trimming removed 1 base at V and 5 bases at J, with 15 bases between. CDR3 nucleotides: TGCGCCAGCAGCTTGATGGGAGAGAAGGAGGAGACCCAGTACTTC. Translated, it gives CASSLMGEKEETQYF.

This clonotype was detected many times. The chain is built from TRBV7-9 and TRBJ2-5, with D hard to call. The CDR3 contains 14 residues. V shed 0 bases and J shed 5 bases, with 10 bases lying between them. Germline values: CDR1 SEHNR, CDR2 FQNEAQ (reference sequence). This CDR3 reads CASSLAKIYETQYF. The CDR3 coding sequence is TGTGCCAGCAGCTTAGCGAAGATTTATGAGACCCAGTACTTC. Drawing the rest from reference TRBV7-9 and TRBJ2-5, the complete variable domain is DTGVSQNPRHKITKRGQNVTFRCDPISEHNRLYWYRQTLGQGPEFLTYFQNEAQLEKSRLLSDRFSAERPKGSFSTLEIQRTEQGDSAMYLCASSLAKIYETQYFGPGTRLLVL.

About this clonotype: Since no conserved phenylalanine or tryptophan closes the CDR3, a read error is the likely cause. This rearrangement joins TRBV12-3 or TRBV12-4 to TRBJ1-2, with D maybe TRBD1 (5 bases). This CDR3 spans 13 amino acids. V dropped 5 bases and J dropped 5 bases, with 12 bases sitting between them. The CDR3 here is CASSPGTAYGYTL. The CDR3 bases are TGTGCCAGCAGTCCGGGGACCGCGTATGGCTACACCCTC.

This clonotype was seen once. V usage is TRBV10-2 and J usage is TRBJ1-5; tentative D call: TRBD1 (5 bases). There are 17 residues in the CDR3. Germline assignment: CDR1 WSHSY and CDR2 SAAADI. V lost 5 bases and J lost 2, with 19 bases in between. CDR3 residues: CASSQGLGPSRNQPQHF. The DNA for the CDR3 is TGCGCCAGCAGTCAGGGTCTGGGGCCAAGTCGCAATCAGCCCCAGCATTTT.

The chain couples TRBV10-3 to TRBJ1-6; the match to TRBD1 covers 9 bases. Germline V gene sequence: CDR1 ENHRY, CDR2 SYGVKD. V was clipped by 8 bases and J by 6 bases; unmatched bases: 2. This CDR3 has 13 residues. CDR3 protein: CAIGQGSNSPLHF. The CDR3 DNA reads as TGTGCCATCGGACAGGGGAGTAATTCACCCCTCCACTTT.

There are a few counts of this clonotype. This chain joins TRBV7-2 and TRBJ1-5; TRBD1 might be the D (5 bases). Trimming removed 8 bases at V and 0 bases at J, with 11 bases between. Looked up from germline, CDR1 is SGHTA and CDR2 is FQGNSA. This CDR3 has 14 residues. DNA for the CDR3: TGTGCCAGCTCACCGGGGGTTAGCAATCAGCCCCAGCATTTT. This codes for CASSPGVSNQPQHF.

This sequence joins TRBV5-1 and TRBJ1-4, with 7 nucleotides matching TRBD1. CDR1 is SGHRS, CDR2 YFSETQ, per germline. V trimming: 5 bases; J trimming: 5 bases; junction bases outside the gene matches: 12. The CDR3 runs to 16 residues. In DNA, the CDR3 is TGCGCCAGCAGTTATCCTCCGGGACAGATAAATGAAAAACTGTTTTTT. It specifies CASSYPPGQINEKLFF.

This clonotype was seen a few times. The chain recombines TRBV11-2 with TRBJ2-7; D call uncertain. Germline CDR1 and CDR2: SGHAT and FQNNGV. This CDR3 spans 13 amino acids. V was shortened by 6 bases and J by 3 bases, with 12 bases between the two germline ends. CDR3 amino acids: CASSSPSFYEQYF. The CDR3 region has the DNA TGTGCCAGCAGTTCACCCTCGTTCTACGAGCAGTACTTC. Full variable domain (remainder filled in from reference TRBV11-2 and TRBJ2-7): EAGVAQSPRYKIIEKRQSVAFWCNPISGHATLYWYQQILGQGPKLLIQFQNNGVVDDSQLPKDRFSAERLKGVDSTLKIQPAKLEDSAVYLCASSSPSFYEQYFGPGTRLTVT.

The chain couples TRBV29-1 to TRBJ2-5; the match to TRBD2 covers 7 bases. The J call may be faulty, since TRBJ2-1 better matches the DNA end. The CDR3 consists of 15 residues. Germline CDR1 and CDR2: SQVTM and ANQGSEA. The CDR3 bases are TGCAGCGTTGAACCAGCGGGGTTCTCCTACAATGAGCAGTTCTTC. This translates into CSVEPAGFSYNEQFF.

Only a few counts were recorded for this clonotype. This chain uses TRBV7-2 with TRBJ1-1; D is perhaps TRBD1 (5 bases). V lost 2 bases and J 4 bases, leaving 11 bases between the germline ends. CDR1 is SGHTA and CDR2 is FQGNSA in the germline V gene. The CDR3 has 14 residues. The CDR3 DNA sequence: TGTGCCAGCAGCTTACCTGGGGACGGCACTGAAGCTTTCTTT. It specifies CASSLPGDGTEAFF. The whole variable domain, filled in from reference TRBV7-2 and TRBJ1-1, reads GAGVSQSPSNKVTEKGKDVELRCDPISGHTALYWYRQSLGQGLEFLIYFQGNSAPDKSGLPSDRFSAERTGGSVSTLTIQRTQQEDSAVYLCASSLPGDGTEAFFGQGTRLTVV.

This clonotype has ten or more counts. The chain combines TRBV15 with TRBJ1-3; D is perhaps TRBD1 (6 bases). The V gene lost 0 bases and the J gene lost 0 bases, with 15 bases spanning the gap. CDR1 is LNHNV, CDR2 YYDKDF, per germline (reference sequence). The CDR3 covers 18 residues. The CDR3 bases are TGTGCCACCAGCAGAGAGGGGGCAGGGGCGAACTCTGGAAACACCATATATTTT. It translates to CATSREGAGANSGNTIYF.